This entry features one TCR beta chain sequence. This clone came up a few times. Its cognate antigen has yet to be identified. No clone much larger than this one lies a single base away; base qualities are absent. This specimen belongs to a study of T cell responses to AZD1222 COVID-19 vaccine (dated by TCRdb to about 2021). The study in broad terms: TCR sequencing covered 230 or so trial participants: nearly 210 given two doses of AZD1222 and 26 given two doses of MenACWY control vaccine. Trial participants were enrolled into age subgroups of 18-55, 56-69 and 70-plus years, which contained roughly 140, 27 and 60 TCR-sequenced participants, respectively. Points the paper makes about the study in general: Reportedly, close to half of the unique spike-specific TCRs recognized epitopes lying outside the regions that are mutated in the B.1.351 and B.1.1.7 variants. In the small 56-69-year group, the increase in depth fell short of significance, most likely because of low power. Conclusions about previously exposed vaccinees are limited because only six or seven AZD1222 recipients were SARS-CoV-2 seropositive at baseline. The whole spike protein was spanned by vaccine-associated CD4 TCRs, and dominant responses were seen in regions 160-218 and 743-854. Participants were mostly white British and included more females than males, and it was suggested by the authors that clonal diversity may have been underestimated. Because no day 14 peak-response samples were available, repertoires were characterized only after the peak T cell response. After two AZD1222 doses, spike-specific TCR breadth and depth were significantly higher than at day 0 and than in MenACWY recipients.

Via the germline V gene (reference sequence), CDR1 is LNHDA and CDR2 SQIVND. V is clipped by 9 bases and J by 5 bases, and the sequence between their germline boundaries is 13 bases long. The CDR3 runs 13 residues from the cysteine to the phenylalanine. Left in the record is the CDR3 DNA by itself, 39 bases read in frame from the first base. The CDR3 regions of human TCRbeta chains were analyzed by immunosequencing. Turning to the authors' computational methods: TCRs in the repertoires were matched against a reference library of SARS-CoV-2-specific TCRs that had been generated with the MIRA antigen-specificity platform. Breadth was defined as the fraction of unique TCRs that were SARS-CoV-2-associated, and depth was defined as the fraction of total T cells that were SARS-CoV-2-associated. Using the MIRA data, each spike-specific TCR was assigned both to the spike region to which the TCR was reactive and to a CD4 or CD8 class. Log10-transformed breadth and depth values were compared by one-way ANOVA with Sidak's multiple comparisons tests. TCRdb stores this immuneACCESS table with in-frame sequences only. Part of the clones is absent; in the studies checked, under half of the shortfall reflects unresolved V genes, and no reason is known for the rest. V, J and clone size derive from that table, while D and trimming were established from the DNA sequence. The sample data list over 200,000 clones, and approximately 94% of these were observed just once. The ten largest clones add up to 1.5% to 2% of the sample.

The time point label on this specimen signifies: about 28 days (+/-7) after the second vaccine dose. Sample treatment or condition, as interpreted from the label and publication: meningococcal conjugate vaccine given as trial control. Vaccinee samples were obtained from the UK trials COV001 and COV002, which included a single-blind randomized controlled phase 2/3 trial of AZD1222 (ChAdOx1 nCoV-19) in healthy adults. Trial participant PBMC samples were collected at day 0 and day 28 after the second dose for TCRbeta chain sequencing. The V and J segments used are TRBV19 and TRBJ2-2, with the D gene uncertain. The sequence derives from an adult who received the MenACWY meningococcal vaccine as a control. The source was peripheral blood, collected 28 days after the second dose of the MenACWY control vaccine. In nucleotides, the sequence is TGTGCCAGCCTTAATAGGCAGACCGGGGAGCTGTTTTTT. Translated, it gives CASLNRQTGELFF.